Shown below are 10 T cell receptor beta chains from a single sample sequenced in a study of cytomegalovirus exposure and HLA in healthy donors. The PCR made use of 60 Vbeta and 13 Jbeta primers. Using immunoSEQ multiplex PCR, the repertoire was profiled, and TCRdb retains in-frame clones only, with some absent. This table holds some 110,000 clones, 82% found once. The sequenced sample was PBMCs. The receptors here all came from a man in his fifties in good health and CMV-seronegative.

The chain carries TRBV2 and TRBJ2-5; possibly TRBD1 for D (6 bases). CDR1 is SNHLY and CDR2 is FYNNEI in the germline V gene. The CDR3 contains 13 residues. The V end lost 4 bases, the J end lost 4 bases, and 10 bases lay between the germline ends. CDR3 DNA sequence: TGTGCCAGCAGTGTACAGGGCAGAGAGACCCAGTACTTC. As protein: CASSVQGRETQYF.

The rearrangement joins TRBV5-5 to TRBJ1-1; D call uncertain. Trimming cost V 5 bases and J 3 bases, with 20 bases left between them. Germline lookup yields CDR1 SGHKS and CDR2 YYEKEE (reference sequence). This CDR3 has 16 residues. This CDR3 reads CASSLDQRTFYTEAFF. The CDR3 nucleotides are TGTGCCAGCAGTCTGGACCAGCGGACTTTTTACACTGAAGCTTTCTTT.

V gene TRBV6-6 combines with J gene TRBJ1-5, with 7 bases fitting TRBD1. This CDR3 contains 14 residues. Germline V lookup: CDR1 MNHNY, CDR2 SVGAGI (reference sequence). The J segment lost 5 bases and the V segment lost 7 bases, leaving 8 bases of the junction unmatched. The CDR3 is CASIPTGFDQPQHF. The CDR3 DNA reads TGTGCCAGCATCCCGACAGGGTTTGATCAGCCCCAGCATTTT.

This clone showed up just a few times. The chain couples TRBV9 to TRBJ2-7, with D perhaps TRBD2 (7 bases). Germline loops: CDR1 SGDLS, CDR2 YYNGEE. This CDR3 has 13 amino acids. Trimming left V 2 bases short and J 5 bases short, with 11 bases between. In DNA form, the CDR3 reads TGTGCCAGCAGCGTGGGCGGGGGCGACGAGCAGTACTTC. Its translation: CASSVGGGDEQYF.

This clone was detected only once. Other DNA variants within this sample encode the same CDR3. The V and J genes are TRBV29-1 and TRBJ1-1, with D unclear. The CDR3 is made up of 11 amino acids. Trimming left V 3 bases short and J 5 bases short, with 7 bases between. CDR1 and CDR2 from the germline V gene are SQVTM and ANQGSEA. CDR3 coding DNA: TGCAGCGTTGAGTCGGGGACTGAAGCTTTCTTT. Protein sequence: CSVESGTEAFF.

The chain recombines TRBV19 with TRBJ1-5; 9 nucleotides line up with TRBD1. The CDR3 is made up of 16 amino acids. The V segment lost 4 bases and the J segment 4 bases; nucleotides outside the gene matches: 8. Germline values: CDR1 LNHDA, CDR2 SQIVND (reference sequence). The CDR3 nucleotides are TGTGCCAGTAGTACAGGAGATGGACAGGGGAATCAGCCCCAGCATTTT. The encoded protein is CASSTGDGQGNQPQHF. The full variable domain, in which reference TRBV19 and TRBJ1-5 provide the parts outside the CDR3, is DGGITQSPKYLFRKEGQNVTLSCEQNLNHDAMYWYRQDPGQGLRLIYYSQIVNDFQKGDIAEGYSVSREKKESFPLTVTSAQKNPTAFYLCASSTGDGQGNQPQHFGDGTRLSIL.

This chain connects TRBV27 to TRBJ1-5; D is undetermined. The CDR3 sequence is 14 residues long. The germline V gene has CDR1 MNHEY and CDR2 SMNVEV (reference sequence). Trimming removed 2 bases from V and 4 bases from J, with 9 bases in between. CDR3 sequence: CASSLQGGNQPQHF. The CDR3 region has the DNA TGTGCCAGCAGTTTACAAGGAGGGAATCAGCCCCAGCATTTT.

The chain is built from TRBV9 and TRBJ2-5; 7 nucleotides line up with TRBD1. V shed 0 bases, J shed 2 bases, and the junction held 13 bases outside the gene matches. CDR3 length: 18 residues. CDR1 is SGDLS, CDR2 YYNGEE, per germline. The CDR3 DNA sequence: TGTGCCAGCAGCGTAGGGGCAGGGGGTCGTCCGGGTCAAGAGACCCAGTACTTC. Translation gives CASSVGAGGRPGQETQYF.

This clone came up a few times. The chain joins TRBV4-3 to TRBJ1-1, with a tentative D call TRBD1 (5 bases). CDR3 length: 16 residues. CDR1 LGHNA and CDR2 YSLEER come from the germline V gene. Deletions cut 2 bases from V and 2 bases from J, with 15 bases between. CDR3 sequence: CASSQYGGGDNTEAFF. CDR3 bases: TGCGCCAGCAGCCAATATGGTGGGGGGGACAACACTGAAGCTTTCTTT.

The chain carries TRBV19 and TRBJ1-6; D gene unclear. Germline CDR1 and CDR2: LNHDA and SQIVND (reference sequence). The CDR3 is made up of 17 amino acids. Trimming removed 5 bases from V and 4 bases from J, with 18 bases in between. DNA of the CDR3: TGTGCCAGTAGTCCCGCCCCCGATGCCGCGTATAATTCACCCCTCCACTTT. Encoded protein: CASSPAPDAAYNSPLHF.